Listed here is a single T cell receptor (beta chain). Unmatched junction bases numbered 15, after V lost 8 bases and J lost 2 bases. Germline V CDR1 and CDR2: SNHLY, FYNNEI. The CDR3 spans 17 residues. Sequencing used immunoSEQ multiplex PCR; TCRdb keeps in-frame clones, though not all of them. Among approximately 500,000 clones listed, roughly 89% were seen once. This specimen comes from a study of blood T cell repertoires in COVID-19. The sequencing input was peripheral blood. The clonotype comes from a man aged 18 to 35 with COVID-19, enrolled during active disease. The rearrangement links TRBV2 to TRBJ2-7, with 10 positions matching TRBD2. CDR3: CASGDVRTSGSTYEQYF. The CDR3 DNA reads as TGTGCCAGCGGGGATGTGAGGACTAGCGGAAGTACCTACGAGCAGTACTTC.